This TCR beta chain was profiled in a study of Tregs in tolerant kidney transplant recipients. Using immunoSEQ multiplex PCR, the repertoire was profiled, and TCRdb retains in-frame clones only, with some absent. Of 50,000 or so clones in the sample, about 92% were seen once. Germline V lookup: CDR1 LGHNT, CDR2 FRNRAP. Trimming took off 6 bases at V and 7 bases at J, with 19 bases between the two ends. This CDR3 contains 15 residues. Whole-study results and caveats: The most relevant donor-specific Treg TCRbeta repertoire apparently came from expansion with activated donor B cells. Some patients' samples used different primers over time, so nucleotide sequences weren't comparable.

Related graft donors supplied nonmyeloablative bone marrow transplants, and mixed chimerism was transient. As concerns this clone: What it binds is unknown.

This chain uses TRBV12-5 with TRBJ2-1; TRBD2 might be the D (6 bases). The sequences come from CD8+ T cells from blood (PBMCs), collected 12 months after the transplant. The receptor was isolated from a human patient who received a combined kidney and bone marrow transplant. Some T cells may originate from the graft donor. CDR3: CASGNQGTGRNEQFF. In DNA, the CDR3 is TGTGCTAGTGGCAACCAGGGAACTGGGAGGAATGAGCAGTTCTTC.